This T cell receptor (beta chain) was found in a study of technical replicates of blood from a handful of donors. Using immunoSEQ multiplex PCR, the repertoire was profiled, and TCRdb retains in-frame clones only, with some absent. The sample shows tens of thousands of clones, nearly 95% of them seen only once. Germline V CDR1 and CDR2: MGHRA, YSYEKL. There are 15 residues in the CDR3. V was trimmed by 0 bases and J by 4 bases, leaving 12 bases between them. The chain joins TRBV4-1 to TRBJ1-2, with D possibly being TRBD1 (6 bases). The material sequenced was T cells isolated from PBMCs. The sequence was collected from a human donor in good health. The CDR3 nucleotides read TGCGCCAGCAGCCAAGAACAGGGTGTTGGCTATGGCTACACCTTC. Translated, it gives CASSQEQGVGYGYTF.